Presented here are 22 T cell receptor beta chains from one specimen sequenced in a study of identical twins. Using its own MiXCR run on the 5' RACE reads, TCRdb lists one record per CDR3 protein. The sample has about 200,000 distinct CDR3 sequences, roughly 10% seen once. The sequencing sample was made of memory T cells sorted from blood. The receptors come from a man aged 50-60 years in good health.

This clonotype was recorded a few times. This rearrangement joins TRBV28 to TRBJ2-3; D is undetermined. The CDR3 consists of 15 residues. The germline CDR1 and CDR2 sequences are MDHEN and SYDVKM. Trimming left V 4 bases short and J 1 base short, with 12 bases between. CDR3 coding DNA: TGTGCCAGCAGTTCCCGACGGACGCGCACAGATACGCAGTATTTT. It encodes CASSSRRTRTDTQYF.

This clonotype was counted ten times or more. The chain combines TRBV2 with TRBJ2-3, with a tentative D call TRBD1 (5 bases). Germline assignment: CDR1 SNHLY and CDR2 FYNNEI. V lost 1 base to trimming and J lost 4 bases, with 6 bases between them. This CDR3 has 13 amino acids. CDR3 DNA: TGTGCCAGCAGTGAAGGGGGCCCAGATACGCAGTATTTT. It is translated as CASSEGGPDTQYF.

This clonotype occurred a few times. This rearrangement joins TRBV6-1 to TRBJ2-7; unclear D gene. The CDR3 length is 15 residues. Germline V gene sequence: CDR1 MNHNS, CDR2 SASEGT. The V end lost 2 bases, the J end lost 0 bases, and 11 bases lay between the germline ends. The CDR3 loop reads CASSERHNDSYEQYF. The CDR3 DNA sequence: TGTGCCAGCAGTGAAAGGCACAACGACTCCTACGAGCAGTACTTC.

This clonotype was picked up many times. V gene TRBV6-5 combines with J gene TRBJ1-5, with TRBD1 identical over 8 bases. The CDR3 is 17 residues long. Trimming removed 0 bases from V and 5 bases from J; junction bases left unmatched: 9. Germline V lookup: CDR1 MNHEY, CDR2 SVGAGI. This CDR3 reads CASSYSIRTGKDQPQHF. Here the CDR3 DNA reads TGTGCCAGCAGTTACTCGATTCGGACAGGGAAAGATCAGCCCCAGCATTTT.

In the case of this clonotype: Given a much more abundant clone one base away, this may be a read error. Here the CDR3 omits its conserved ending phenylalanine or tryptophan, so a read error is the likely source. CDR3 protein: CASSPPSSGETQYL. The DNA for the CDR3 is TGTGCCAGCAGTCCGCCTAGCTCTGGAGAGACCCAGTACTTA. J is TRBJ2-5 and V is TRBV12-3 or TRBV12-4; D might be TRBD2 (5 bases). The CDR3 is 14 amino acids. V lost 5 bases, J lost 4 bases, and 14 bases lay in between.

This clonotype was counted a few times. The gene calls are TRBV11-2 and TRBJ2-4; 9 bases line up with TRBD1. The CDR3 totals 14 residues. The V and J ends lost 5 bases and 6 bases, in that order; junction bases with no gene match: 5. Germline values: CDR1 SGHAT, CDR2 FQNNGV. This chain's CDR3 is CASSPGTGLNIQYF. For the CDR3, the DNA is TGTGCCAGCAGCCCCGGGACAGGGCTAAACATTCAGTACTTC.

This chain links TRBV14 with TRBJ2-3, with D maybe TRBD1 (5 bases). This CDR3 is 13 amino acids long. The V and J ends lost 5 bases and 4 bases respectively, with 10 bases between them. The germline V gene has CDR1 SGHDN and CDR2 FVKESK. The CDR3, as DNA: TGTGCCAGCAGCTTCAGGGTCTCAGATACGCAGTATTTT. It codes for CASSFRVSDTQYF.

This clonotype has a handful of counts. The gene calls are TRBV9 and TRBJ2-7; 9 bases line up with TRBD1. In germline, CDR1 is SGDLS, CDR2 YYNGEE. The J segment lost 2 bases and the V segment lost 2 bases, leaving 2 bases of the junction unmatched. The CDR3 spans 14 residues. Here the CDR3 DNA reads TGTGCCAGCAGCGTGGGGACAGGGACCTACGAGCAGTACTTC. Translated, it gives CASSVGTGTYEQYF.

This clonotype was seen many times. V is TRBV4-3 and J is TRBJ2-7, with TRBD1 matching 8 bases. CDR1 and CDR2 (germline): LGHNA, YSLEER. V gave up 3 bases and J gave up 9 bases; unmatched junction bases: 10. This CDR3 is 14 amino acids long. CDR3 in amino acids: CASSQATGAPGQYF. For the CDR3, the DNA is TGCGCCAGCAGCCAGGCGACAGGGGCGCCGGGGCAGTACTTC.

This clonotype came up many times. The V call is TRBV6-2 or TRBV6-3, the J call TRBJ1-6, with D perhaps TRBD1 (6 bases). The CDR3 has 15 amino acids. The germline V and J ends were trimmed by 7 bases and 9 bases, with 19 bases remaining between them. From germline, CDR1 is MNHEY and CDR2 SVGEGT. In nucleotides, the CDR3 is TGTGCCAGCACCATCGACAGGAATTTAATTTCACCCCTCCACTTT. The encoded protein is CASTIDRNLISPLHF.

This clonotype was detected many times. V gene TRBV5-1 combines with J gene TRBJ2-3; tentative D call: TRBD2 (5 bases). This CDR3 has 16 amino acids. CDR1 and CDR2 (germline): SGHRS, YFSETQ. The V end lost 0 bases, the J end lost 3 bases, and 14 bases lay between the germline ends. In nucleotides, the CDR3 is TGCGCCAGCAGCTTGGCTATAGCGAGCGGAACAGATACGCAGTATTTT. Its protein is CASSLAIASGTDTQYF.

This clonotype was counted a few times. One junction end does not reproduce the germline sequence, and a read error may be involved. The rearrangement joins TRBV7-9 to TRBJ2-7; the D gene is possibly TRBD2 (5 bases). Germline values: CDR1 SEHNR, CDR2 FQNEAQ (reference sequence). The CDR3 covers 15 residues. The DNA of the CDR3 is TGTGCCAGCAGCATGACCACGGGGTCCTCCTCCGAGCAGTACTTC. This codes for CASSMTTGSSSEQYF.

This clonotype was recorded many times. The rearrangement links TRBV28 to TRBJ2-1; the match to TRBD2 covers 7 bases. With 7 bases clipped from V and 1 base from J, the junction kept 4 bases outside the gene matches. Germline V CDR1 and CDR2: MDHEN, SYDVKM. The CDR3 extends over 14 amino acids. CDR3 nucleotides: TGTGCCAGCAACCTAGCGGAGTCCTACAATGAGCAGTTCTTC. Amino acids: CASNLAESYNEQFF.

The chain links TRBV4-2 to TRBJ2-2, with D unclear. Looked up from germline, CDR1 is LGHNA and CDR2 is YNFKEQ. Trimming removed 4 bases at V and 8 bases at J, with 11 bases between. The CDR3 length is 13 residues. In DNA form, the CDR3 reads TGTGCCAGCAGCCTGGACGGCATAGGGGAGCTGTTTTTT. This codes for CASSLDGIGELFF.

This clonotype was found a few times. The CDR3 nucleotides read TGTGCCAGCAGCGTAGAGGACTTCTACGAGCAGTACTTC. Translated, it gives CASSVEDFYEQYF. The V gene is TRBV9, the J gene TRBJ2-7; weak D call: TRBD2 (5 bases). The germline V and J ends were trimmed by 0 bases and 3 bases, with 7 bases remaining between them. The germline gives CDR1 SGDLS, CDR2 YYNGEE. CDR3 length: 13 amino acids.

This clonotype occurred many times. The chain joins TRBV7-9 to TRBJ2-3; D unclear. Germline CDR1 reads SEHNR; CDR2 reads FQNEAQ (reference sequence). V gave up 0 bases and J gave up 4 bases, with 8 bases separating them. This CDR3 is built from 14 residues. The CDR3: CASSLASAADTQYF. CDR3 nucleotides: TGTGCCAGCAGCTTAGCGTCTGCGGCAGATACGCAGTATTTT.

V is TRBV29-1 and J is TRBJ2-3; 7 bases align to TRBD2. Trimming took 4 bases from V and 2 from J; bases not matched to a gene: 3. The germline V gene encodes CDR1 SQVTM and CDR2 ANQGSEA. CDR3 length: 13 residues. The CDR3 nucleotides read TGCAGCGTTGTGCGGGAGTACACAGATACGCAGTATTTT. It specifies CSVVREYTDTQYF.

The chain joins TRBV11-2 to TRBJ2-3; 11 bases align to TRBD2. This CDR3 region has 15 residues. Germline assignment: CDR1 SGHAT and CDR2 FQNNGV. Germline trimming cut 3 bases from V and 13 bases from J; bases unmatched to any gene: 12. CDR3 amino acids: CASSFDLAGGRRKYF. In DNA form, the CDR3 reads TGTGCCAGCAGCTTCGATCTAGCGGGGGGTAGAAGGAAGTATTTT.

On this clonotype itself: A read error may produce the germline difference seen at one junction end. This sequence joins TRBV20-1 and TRBJ2-5, with TRBD2 identical over 9 bases. The CDR3 contains 13 residues. Germline V gene data show CDR1 as DFQATT and CDR2 as SNEGSKA (reference sequence). This CDR3 is CSAPGAGGAAQFF. CDR3 nucleotide sequence: TGCAGTGCTCCGGGAGCGGGAGGCGCAGCCCAATTCTTC.

The sample holds a few counts of this clonotype. CDR3 loop: CASSSSPNSGANVLTF. The DNA of the CDR3 is TGTGCCAGCAGCTCGAGCCCCAACTCTGGGGCCAACGTCCTGACTTTC. The J gene is TRBJ2-6, the V gene TRBV9; D gene ambiguous. The germline V gene has CDR1 SGDLS and CDR2 YYNGEE. The CDR3 extends over 16 amino acids. Trimming removed 4 bases from V and 0 bases from J, with 11 bases in between.

The chain recombines TRBV15 with TRBJ1-2, with 8 bases identical to TRBD1. The CDR3 runs to 15 residues. The germline V gene has CDR1 LNHNV and CDR2 YYDKDF (reference sequence). Unmatched junction bases numbered 7, after V lost 0 bases and J lost 7 bases. CDR3 DNA sequence: TGTGCCACCAGCAGAGAGTCCTCAGGGGGCGGTGGCTACACCTTC. Translating it yields CATSRESSGGGGYTF.

This chain links TRBV18 with TRBJ2-1; 7 bases line up with TRBD2. V dropped 2 bases and J dropped 9; count of bases not matched to a gene: 10. CDR3 length: 15 amino acids. Germline lookup yields CDR1 KGHSH and CDR2 LQKENI. For the CDR3, the DNA is TGTGCCAGCTCACCAACCGACGGCAGGGAGGGTGAGCAGTTCTTC. Amino acid sequence: CASSPTDGREGEQFF.